The following is a TCR beta chain sequence with its context. Its antigen is unknown. The data originate from a study of cytomegalovirus exposure and HLA in healthy donors. Turning to the study itself: A prior analysis found more than 90 million unique TCR beta sequences from around 180 million T cells. Unique TCRs numbering some 77 million, obtained from HLA-typed donors, made up an early data release. Points from the study as a whole: Later analysis suggested links between common viral pathogens and several top significant clusters. Investigators reported 150 to 200 TCR beta chains as tied to cytomegalovirus.

Use of 60 Vbeta and 13 Jbeta primers characterized the PCR. Measured with immunoSEQ multiplex PCR; TCRdb has only the in-frame clones, and not every one. The sample records about 300,000 clones, 86% being singletons. The CDR3 extends over 15 amino acids. J lost 1 base, V lost 4 bases, and 3 bases had no gene match. Germline CDR1 and CDR2: MGHRA and YSYEKL. Sequencing was done on a sample of PBMCs. This TCR came from a man aged 35-49 years in good health and CMV-seropositive. This sequence joins TRBV4-1 and TRBJ2-3; 9 nucleotides match TRBD2. As DNA, the CDR3 is TGCGCCAGCAGCCCGTTAGCGGGAGGCACAGATACGCAGTATTTT. This gives the protein CASSPLAGGTDTQYF.